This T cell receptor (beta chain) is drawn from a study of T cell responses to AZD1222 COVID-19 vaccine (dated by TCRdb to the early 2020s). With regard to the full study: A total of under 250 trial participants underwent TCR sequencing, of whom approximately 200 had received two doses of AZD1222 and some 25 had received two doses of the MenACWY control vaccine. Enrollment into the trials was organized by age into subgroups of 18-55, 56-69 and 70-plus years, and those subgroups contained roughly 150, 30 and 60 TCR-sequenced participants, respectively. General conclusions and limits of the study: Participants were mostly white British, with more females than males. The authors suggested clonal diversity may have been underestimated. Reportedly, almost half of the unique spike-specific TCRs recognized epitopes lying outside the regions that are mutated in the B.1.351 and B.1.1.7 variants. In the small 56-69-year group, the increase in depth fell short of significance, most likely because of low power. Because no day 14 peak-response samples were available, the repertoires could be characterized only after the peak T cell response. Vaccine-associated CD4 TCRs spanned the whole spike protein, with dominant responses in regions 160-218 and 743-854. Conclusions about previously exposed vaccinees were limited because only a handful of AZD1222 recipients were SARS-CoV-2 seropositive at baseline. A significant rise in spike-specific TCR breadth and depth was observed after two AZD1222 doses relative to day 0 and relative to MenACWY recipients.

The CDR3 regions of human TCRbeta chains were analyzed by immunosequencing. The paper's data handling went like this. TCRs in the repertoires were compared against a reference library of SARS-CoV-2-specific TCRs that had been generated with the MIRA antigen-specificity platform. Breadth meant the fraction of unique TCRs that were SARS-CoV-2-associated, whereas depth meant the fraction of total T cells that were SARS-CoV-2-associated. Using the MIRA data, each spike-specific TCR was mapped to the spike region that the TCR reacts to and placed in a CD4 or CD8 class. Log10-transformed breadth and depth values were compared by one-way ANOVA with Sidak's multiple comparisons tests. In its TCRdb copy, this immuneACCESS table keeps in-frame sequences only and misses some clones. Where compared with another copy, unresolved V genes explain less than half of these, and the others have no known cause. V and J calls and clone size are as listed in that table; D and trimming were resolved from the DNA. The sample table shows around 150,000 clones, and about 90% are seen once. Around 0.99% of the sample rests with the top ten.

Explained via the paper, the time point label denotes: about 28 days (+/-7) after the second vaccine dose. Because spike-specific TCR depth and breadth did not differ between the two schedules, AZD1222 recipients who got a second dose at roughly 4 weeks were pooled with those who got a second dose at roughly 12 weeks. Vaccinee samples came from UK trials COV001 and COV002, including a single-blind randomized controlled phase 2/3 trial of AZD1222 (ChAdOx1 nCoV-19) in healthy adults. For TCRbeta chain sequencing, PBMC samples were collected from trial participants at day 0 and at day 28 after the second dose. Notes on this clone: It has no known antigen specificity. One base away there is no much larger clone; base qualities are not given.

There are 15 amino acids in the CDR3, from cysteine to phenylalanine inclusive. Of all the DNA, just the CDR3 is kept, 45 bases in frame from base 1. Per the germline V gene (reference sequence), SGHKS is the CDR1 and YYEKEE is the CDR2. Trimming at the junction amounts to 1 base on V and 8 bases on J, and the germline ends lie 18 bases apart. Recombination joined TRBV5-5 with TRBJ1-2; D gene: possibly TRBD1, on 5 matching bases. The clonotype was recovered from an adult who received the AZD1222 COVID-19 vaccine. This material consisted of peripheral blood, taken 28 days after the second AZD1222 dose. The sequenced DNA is TGTGCCAGCAGCTTGCAACAGGCTTGGGGAGGAGGCTACACCTTC. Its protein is CASSLQQAWGGGYTF.